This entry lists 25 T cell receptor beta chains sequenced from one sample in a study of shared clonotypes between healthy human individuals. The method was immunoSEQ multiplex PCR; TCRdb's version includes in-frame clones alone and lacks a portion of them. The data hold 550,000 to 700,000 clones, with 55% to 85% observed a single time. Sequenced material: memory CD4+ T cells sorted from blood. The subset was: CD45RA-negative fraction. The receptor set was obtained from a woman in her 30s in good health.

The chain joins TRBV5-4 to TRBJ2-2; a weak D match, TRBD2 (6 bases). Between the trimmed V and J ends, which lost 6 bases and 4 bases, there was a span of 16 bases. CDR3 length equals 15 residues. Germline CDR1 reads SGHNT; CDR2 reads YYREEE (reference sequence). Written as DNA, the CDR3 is TGTGCCAGCACCATTGGAGGGGTAGGCACCGGGGAGCTGTTTTTT. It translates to CASTIGGVGTGELFF.

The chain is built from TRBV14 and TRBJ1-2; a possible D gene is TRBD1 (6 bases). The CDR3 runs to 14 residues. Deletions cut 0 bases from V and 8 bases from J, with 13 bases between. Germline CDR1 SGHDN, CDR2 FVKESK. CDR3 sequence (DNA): TGTGCCAGCAGCCAAGATCTGGGGGCAAGGGGCTACACCTTC. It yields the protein CASSQDLGARGYTF.

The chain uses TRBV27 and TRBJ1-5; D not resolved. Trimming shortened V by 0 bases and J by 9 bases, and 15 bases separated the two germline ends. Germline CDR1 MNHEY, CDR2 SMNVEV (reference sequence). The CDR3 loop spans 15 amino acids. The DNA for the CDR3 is TGTGCCAGCAGTTTATCGTGGCAGAGCTTAGGGCCCCAGCATTTT. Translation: CASSLSWQSLGPQHF.

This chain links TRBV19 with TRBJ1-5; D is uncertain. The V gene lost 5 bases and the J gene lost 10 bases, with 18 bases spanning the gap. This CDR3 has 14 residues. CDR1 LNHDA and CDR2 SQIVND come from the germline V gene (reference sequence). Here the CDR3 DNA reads TGTGCCAGTAGTCCCATCGCCCCCTTCGGACCCCAGCATTTT. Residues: CASSPIAPFGPQHF.

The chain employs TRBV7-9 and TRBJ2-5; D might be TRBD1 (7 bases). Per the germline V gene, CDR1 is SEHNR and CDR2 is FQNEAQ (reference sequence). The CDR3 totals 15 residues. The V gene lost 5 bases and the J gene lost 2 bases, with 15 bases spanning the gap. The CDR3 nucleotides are TGTGCCAGCAGCCGGACAGGAGGGTTACAAGAGACCCAGTACTTC. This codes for CASSRTGGLQETQYF.

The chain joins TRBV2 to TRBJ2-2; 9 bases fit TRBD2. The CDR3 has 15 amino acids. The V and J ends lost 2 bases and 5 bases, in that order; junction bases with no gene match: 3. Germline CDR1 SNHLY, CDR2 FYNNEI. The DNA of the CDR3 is TGTGCCAGCAGTGAATGGCTAGCGGGAACCGGGGAGCTGTTTTTT. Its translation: CASSEWLAGTGELFF.

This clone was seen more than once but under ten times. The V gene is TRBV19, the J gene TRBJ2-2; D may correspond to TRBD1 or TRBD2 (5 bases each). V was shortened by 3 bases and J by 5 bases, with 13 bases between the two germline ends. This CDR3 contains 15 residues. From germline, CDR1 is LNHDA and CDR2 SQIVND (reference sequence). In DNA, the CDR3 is TGTGCCAGTAGTATCGAGGGGTTGGGGACCGGGGAGCTGTTTTTT. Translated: CASSIEGLGTGELFF.

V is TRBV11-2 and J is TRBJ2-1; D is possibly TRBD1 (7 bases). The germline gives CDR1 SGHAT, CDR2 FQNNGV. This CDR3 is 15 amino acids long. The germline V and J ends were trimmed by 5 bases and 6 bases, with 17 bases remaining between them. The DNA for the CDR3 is TGTGCCAGCAGCCCTGGGGTGCAGGGGGGCAATGAGCAGTTCTTC. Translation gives CASSPGVQGGNEQFF. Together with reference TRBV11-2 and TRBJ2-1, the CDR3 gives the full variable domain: EAGVAQSPRYKIIEKRQSVAFWCNPISGHATLYWYQQILGQGPKLLIQFQNNGVVDDSQLPKDRFSAERLKGVDSTLKIQPAKLEDSAVYLCASSPGVQGGNEQFFGPGTRLTVL.

The CDR3, as DNA: TGTGCCAGCAGCTTAGTTGTTGGGGGGGAGCTGTTTTTT. Protein: CASSLVVGGELFF. The chain links TRBV7-8 to TRBJ2-2; D unclear. The CDR3 runs 13 residues. Trimming removed 1 base from V and 8 bases from J, with 8 bases in between. Germline V gene lookup returns CDR1 SGHVS and CDR2 FQNEAQ.

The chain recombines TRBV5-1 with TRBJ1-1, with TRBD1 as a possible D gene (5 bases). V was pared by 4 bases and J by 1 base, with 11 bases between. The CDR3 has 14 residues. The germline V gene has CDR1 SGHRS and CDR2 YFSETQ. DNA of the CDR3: TGCGCCAGCAGCGGGGGACCGACGAACACTGAAGCTTTCTTT. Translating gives CASSGGPTNTEAFF.

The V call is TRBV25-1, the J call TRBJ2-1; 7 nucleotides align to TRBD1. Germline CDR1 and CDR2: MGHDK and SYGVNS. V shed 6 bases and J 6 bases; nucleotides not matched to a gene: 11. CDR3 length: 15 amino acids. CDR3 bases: TGTGCCAGCAGCAGACAGGGTAGGGTCACCAATGAGCAGTTCTTC. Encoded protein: CASSRQGRVTNEQFF. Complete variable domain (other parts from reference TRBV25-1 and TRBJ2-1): EADIYQTPRYLVIGTGKKITLECSQTMGHDKMYWYQQDPGMELHLIHYSYGVNSTEKGDLSSESTVSRIRTEHFPLTLESARPSHTSQYLCASSRQGRVTNEQFFGPGTRLTVL.

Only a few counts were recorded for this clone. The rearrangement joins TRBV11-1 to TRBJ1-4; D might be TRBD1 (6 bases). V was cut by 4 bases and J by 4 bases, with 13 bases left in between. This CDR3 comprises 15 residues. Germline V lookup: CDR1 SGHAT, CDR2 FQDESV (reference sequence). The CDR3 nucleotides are TGTGCCAGCAGCTCCCGACAGGCGAGTAATGAAAAACTGTTTTTT. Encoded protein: CASSSRQASNEKLFF.

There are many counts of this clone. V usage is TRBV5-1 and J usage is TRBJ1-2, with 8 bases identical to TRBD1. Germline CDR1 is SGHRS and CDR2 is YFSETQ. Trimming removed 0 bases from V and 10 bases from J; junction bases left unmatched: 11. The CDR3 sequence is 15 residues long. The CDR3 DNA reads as TGCGCCAGCAGCTTGGCCCCGGGACAGGACGGCGTCTACACCTTC. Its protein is CASSLAPGQDGVYTF. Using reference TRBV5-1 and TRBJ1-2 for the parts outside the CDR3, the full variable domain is KAGVTQTPRYLIKTRGQQVTLSCSPISGHRSVSWYQQTPGQGLQFLFEYFSETQRNKGNFPGRFSGRQFSNSRSEMNVSTLELGDSALYLCASSLAPGQDGVYTFGSGTRLTVV.

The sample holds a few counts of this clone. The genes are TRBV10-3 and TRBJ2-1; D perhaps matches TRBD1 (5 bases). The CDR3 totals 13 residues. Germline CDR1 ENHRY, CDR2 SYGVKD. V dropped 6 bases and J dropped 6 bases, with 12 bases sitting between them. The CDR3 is CAIRQAPGNEQFF. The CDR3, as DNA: TGTGCCATCAGACAGGCCCCGGGCAATGAGCAGTTCTTC.

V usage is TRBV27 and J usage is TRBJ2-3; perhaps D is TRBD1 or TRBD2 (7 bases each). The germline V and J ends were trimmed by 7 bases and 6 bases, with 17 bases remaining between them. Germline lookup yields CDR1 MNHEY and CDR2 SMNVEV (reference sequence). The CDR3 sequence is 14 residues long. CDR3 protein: CASNRWQGGDTQYF. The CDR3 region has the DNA TGTGCCAGCAACCGGTGGCAGGGGGGGGATACGCAGTATTTT.

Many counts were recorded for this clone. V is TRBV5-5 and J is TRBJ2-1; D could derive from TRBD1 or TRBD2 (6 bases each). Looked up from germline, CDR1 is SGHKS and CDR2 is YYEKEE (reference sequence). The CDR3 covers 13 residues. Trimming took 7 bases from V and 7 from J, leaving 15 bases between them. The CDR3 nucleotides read TGTGCCAGCTGCCAAGGGGGGCAAAATGAGCAGTTCTTC. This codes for CASCQGGQNEQFF.

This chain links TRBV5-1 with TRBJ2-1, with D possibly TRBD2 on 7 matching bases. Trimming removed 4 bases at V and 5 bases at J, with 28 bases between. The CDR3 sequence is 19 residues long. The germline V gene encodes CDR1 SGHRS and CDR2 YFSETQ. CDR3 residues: CASSRRQDPRLAYHNEQFF. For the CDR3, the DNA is TGCGCCAGCAGCCGTCGACAGGACCCCAGACTAGCCTATCACAATGAGCAGTTCTTC.

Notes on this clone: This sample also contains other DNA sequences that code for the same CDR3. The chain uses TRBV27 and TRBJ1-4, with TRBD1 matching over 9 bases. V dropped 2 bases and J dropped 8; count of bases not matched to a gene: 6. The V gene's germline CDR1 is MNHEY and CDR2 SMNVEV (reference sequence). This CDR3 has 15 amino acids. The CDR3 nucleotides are TGTGCCAGCAGTTTACTGGGACAGGGTGGGGAAAAACTGTTTTTT. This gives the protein CASSLLGQGGEKLFF.

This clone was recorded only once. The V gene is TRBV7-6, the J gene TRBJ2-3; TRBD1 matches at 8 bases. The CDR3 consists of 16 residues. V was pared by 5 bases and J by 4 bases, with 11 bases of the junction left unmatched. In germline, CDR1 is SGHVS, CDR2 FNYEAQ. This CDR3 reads CASSRVSGGLSDTQYF. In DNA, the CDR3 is TGTGCCAGCAGCCGAGTCTCAGGGGGCTTGTCAGATACGCAGTATTTT.

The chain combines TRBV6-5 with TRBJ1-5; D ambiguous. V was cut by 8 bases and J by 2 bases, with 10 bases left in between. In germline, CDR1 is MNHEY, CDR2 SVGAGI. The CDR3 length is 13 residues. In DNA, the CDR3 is TGTGCCAGCTTGTTTGCGGGCAATCAGCCCCAGCATTTT. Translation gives CASLFAGNQPQHF.

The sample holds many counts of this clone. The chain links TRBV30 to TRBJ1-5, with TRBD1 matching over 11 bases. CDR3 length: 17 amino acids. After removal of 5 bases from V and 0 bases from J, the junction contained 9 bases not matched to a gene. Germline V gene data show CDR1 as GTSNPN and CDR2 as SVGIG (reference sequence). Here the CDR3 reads CAWSRDRGYGSNQPQHF. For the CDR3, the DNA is TGTGCCTGGTCCCGGGACAGGGGGTATGGTAGCAATCAGCCCCAGCATTTT.

The CDR3, as DNA: TGTGCCAGCAAAGGTTTCGGAAACACCATATATTTT. It codes for CASKGFGNTIYF. V usage is TRBV2 and J usage is TRBJ1-3; D remains unclear. The CDR3 extends over 12 amino acids. The germline gives CDR1 SNHLY, CDR2 FYNNEI. The V end lost 7 bases, the J end lost 4 bases, and 8 bases lay between the germline ends.

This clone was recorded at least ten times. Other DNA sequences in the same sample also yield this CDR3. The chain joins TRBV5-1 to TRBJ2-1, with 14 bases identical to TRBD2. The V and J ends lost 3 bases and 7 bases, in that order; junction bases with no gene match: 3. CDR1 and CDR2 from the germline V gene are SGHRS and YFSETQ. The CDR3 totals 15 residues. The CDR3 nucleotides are TGCGCCAGCAGCTCCGGACTAGCGGGAGGTAATGAGCAGTTCTTC. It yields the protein CASSSGLAGGNEQFF.

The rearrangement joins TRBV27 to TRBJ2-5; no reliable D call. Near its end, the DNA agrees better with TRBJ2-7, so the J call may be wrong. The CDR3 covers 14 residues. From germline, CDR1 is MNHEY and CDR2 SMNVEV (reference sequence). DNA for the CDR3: TGTGCCAGCAGTTTATCACTCATCTCCTACGAGCAGTACTTC. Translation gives CASSLSLISYEQYF.

This chain's CDR3 is CASSLAGQDTQYF. The DNA for the CDR3 is TGTGCCAGCAGTTTAGCGGGACAGGATACGCAGTATTTT. The chain couples TRBV28 to TRBJ2-3; possible D gene TRBD1, 7 bases. Looked up from germline, CDR1 is MDHEN and CDR2 is SYDVKM. The CDR3 length is 13 residues. Trimming shortened V by 2 bases and J by 6 bases, and 9 bases separated the two germline ends.